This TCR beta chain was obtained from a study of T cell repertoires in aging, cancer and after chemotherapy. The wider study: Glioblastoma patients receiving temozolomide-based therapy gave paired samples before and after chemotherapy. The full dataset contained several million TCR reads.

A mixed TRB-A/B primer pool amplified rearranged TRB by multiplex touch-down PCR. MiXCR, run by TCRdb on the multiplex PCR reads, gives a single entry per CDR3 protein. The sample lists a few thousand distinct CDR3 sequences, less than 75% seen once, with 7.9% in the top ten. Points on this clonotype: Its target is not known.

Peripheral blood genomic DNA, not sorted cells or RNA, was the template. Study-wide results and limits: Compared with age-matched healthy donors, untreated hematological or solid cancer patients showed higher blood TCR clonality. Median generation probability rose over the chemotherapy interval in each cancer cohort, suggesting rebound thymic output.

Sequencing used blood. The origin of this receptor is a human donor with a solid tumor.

In DNA, the CDR3 is TGCAGTGCTTCATCCTTAGCTGCGAGCTCCTACAATGAGCAGTTCTTC. Translation gives CSASSLAASSYNEQFF. The V call is TRBV20-1, the J call TRBJ2-1; D is uncertain. The CDR3 is made up of 16 amino acids. CDR1 is DFQATT and CDR2 is SNEGSKA in the germline V gene (reference sequence). Trimming took off 5 bases at V and 0 bases at J, with 17 bases between the two ends.